The 17 T cell receptor beta chains below all came from one sample that was sequenced in a study of OX40 agonist ivuxolimab in advanced cancers. The method was immunoSEQ multiplex PCR; TCRdb's version includes in-frame clones alone and lacks a portion of them. The table has some 42,000 clones, approximately 83% seen once. The material sequenced was CD4+ or CD8+ T cells sorted from blood, taken in a trial of the OX40 agonist ivuxolimab. The origin of the receptors is an adult with an advanced solid tumor such as melanoma, head and neck, liver or kidney cancer.

This clone appeared a few times. The rearrangement uses TRBV28 and TRBJ2-5, with 12 bases lining up with TRBD2. V shed 4 bases, J shed 5 bases, and the junction held 5 bases outside the gene matches. The CDR3 loop spans 15 amino acids. Germline lookup yields CDR1 MDHEN and CDR2 SYDVKM. The CDR3 bases are TGTGCCAGCAGTTCCCCTAGCGGGAGGGCCGAGACCCAGTACTTC. The encoded protein is CASSSPSGRAETQYF.

This clone has a handful of counts. The chain has TRBV12-2 and TRBJ1-1; TRBD1 reflects the table's D call only, with no check against the DNA. TRBV12-2 is termed a pseudogene. The CDR3 is 17 amino acids. In DNA, the CDR3 is TGTGCAAGTCGCTCATACGACAGGGGGAGAGCATCCACTGAAGCTTTCTTT. It yields the protein CASRSYDRGRASTEAFF.

This chain connects TRBV9 to TRBJ2-3; no definite D call. The germline CDR1 and CDR2 sequences are SGDLS and YYNGEE. The CDR3 totals 12 residues. V was pared by 5 bases and J by 3 bases, with 7 bases between. The CDR3 nucleotides are TGTGCCAGCAGGGGCGAAACAGATACGCAGTATTTT. The encoded protein is CASRGETDTQYF.

This chain connects TRBV19 to TRBJ2-1; D uncertain. CDR1 and CDR2 from the germline V gene are LNHDA and SQIVND (reference sequence). The V end was cut by 8 bases, the J end by 0 bases, with 8 bases between. The CDR3 consists of 13 residues. In DNA form, the CDR3 reads TGTGCCAGTGCGAGGAGCTCCTACAATGAGCAGTTCTTC. Translating gives CASARSSYNEQFF.

This rearrangement joins TRBV30 to TRBJ2-5; D is possibly TRBD2 (6 bases). This CDR3 has 15 amino acids. The V end was cut by 5 bases, the J end by 4 bases, with 20 bases between. Germline CDR1 GTSNPN, CDR2 SVGIG (reference sequence). The CDR3 protein is CAWFSARGPRETQYF. CDR3 sequence (DNA): TGTGCCTGGTTCTCAGCGCGGGGCCCCCGAGAGACCCAGTACTTC.

About this clone itself: Germline is not matched at one junction end, which may reflect a read error. This chain connects TRBV7-7 to TRBJ2-7; a weak D match, TRBD1 (5 bases). The CDR3 is 15 amino acids. Germline V gene data show CDR1 as SSHAT and CDR2 as FNYEAQ (reference sequence). Here the CDR3 DNA reads TGTGCTAGCAGCTTAGGGGCAGGGCAAGGGTACGAGCAGTACTTC. Residues: CASSLGAGQGYEQYF.

This clone appeared a few times. The V call is TRBV28, the J call TRBJ1-5; no clear D. The CDR3 sequence is 14 residues long. V was trimmed by 3 bases and J by 2 bases, leaving 8 bases between them. Germline loops: CDR1 MDHEN, CDR2 SYDVKM. The CDR3 reads CASSLRTGNQPQHF. DNA for the CDR3: TGTGCCAGCAGTTTGCGGACGGGCAATCAGCCCCAGCATTTT.

This chain joins TRBV28 and TRBJ1-2; D is uncertain. The CDR3 has 13 residues. Per the germline V gene, CDR1 is MDHEN and CDR2 is SYDVKM. Trimming removed 3 bases at V and 8 bases at J, with 13 bases between. The CDR3 protein is CASSLNPSRGYTF. CDR3 DNA sequence: TGTGCCAGCAGTTTGAACCCCTCTCGGGGCTACACCTTC.

This chain connects TRBV28 to TRBJ1-1, with D possibly matching TRBD1 (5 bases). Germline loops: CDR1 MDHEN, CDR2 SYDVKM. V gave up 2 bases and J gave up 5 bases, with 12 bases separating them. The CDR3 is made up of 14 amino acids. CDR3 amino acids: CASSLPRDATEAFF. In DNA form, the CDR3 reads TGTGCCAGCAGTTTACCCCGGGACGCGACTGAAGCTTTCTTT. Based on the CDR3 plus reference TRBV28 and TRBJ1-1, the full variable domain is DVKVTQSSRYLVKRTGEKVFLECVQDMDHENMFWYRQDPGLGLRLIYFSYDVKMKEKGDIPEGYSVSREKKERFSLILESASTNQTSMYLCASSLPRDATEAFFGQGTRLTVV.

The chain employs TRBV2 and TRBJ2-7; TRBD1 agrees at 10 bases. Germline CDR1 is SNHLY and CDR2 is FYNNEI. After removal of 9 bases from V and 0 bases from J, the junction contained 5 bases not matched to a gene. The CDR3 totals 14 residues. The DNA for the CDR3 is TGTGCCAGTCTCGGACAGGGGGTCTCCTACGAGCAGTACTTC. This translates into CASLGQGVSYEQYF.

This clone was observed a handful of times. The V and J genes are TRBV19 and TRBJ1-5; TRBD1 aligns across 8 bases. The length of the CDR3 is 15 residues. J lost 7 bases, V lost 10 bases, and 15 bases had no gene match. Germline CDR1 reads LNHDA; CDR2 reads SQIVND (reference sequence). The CDR3 region has the DNA TGTGCCACCATTGCGACGGACAGGGTCGACCAGCCCCAGCATTTT. Translated: CATIATDRVDQPQHF.

The rearrangement joins TRBV14 to TRBJ2-5, with 8 bases that match TRBD2. The better agreement between TRBJ2-7 and the DNA end casts doubt on the J call. This CDR3 has 15 amino acids. The germline CDR1 and CDR2 sequences are SGHDN and FVKESK. This chain's CDR3 is CASSPLQAGEYEQYF. CDR3 sequence (DNA): TGTGCCAGCAGCCCCTTACAAGCGGGGGAATACGAGCAGTACTTC.

The genes are TRBV7-2 and TRBJ2-5; the D is unclear. The better agreement between TRBJ2-7 and the DNA end casts doubt on the J call. The CDR3 consists of 12 residues. Germline CDR1 is SGHTA and CDR2 is FQGNSA. The CDR3 spells CASSLRLYEQYF. In nucleotides, the CDR3 is TGTGCCAGCAGCTTAAGACTCTACGAGCAGTACTTC.

The rearrangement uses TRBV4-3 and TRBJ2-7; 7 bases match TRBD1. With 1 base clipped from V and 3 bases from J, the junction kept 6 bases outside the gene matches. This CDR3 is 15 amino acids long. Germline CDR1 and CDR2: LGHNA and YSLEER. CDR3: CASSQGSRGYYEQYF. The CDR3 coding sequence is TGCGCCAGCAGCCAAGGGAGCAGGGGGTACTACGAGCAGTACTTC.

The V gene is TRBV7-2, the J gene TRBJ2-3; tentatively, D is TRBD2 (5 bases). V lost 6 bases to trimming and J lost 6 bases, with 16 bases between them. Germline loops: CDR1 SGHTA, CDR2 FQGNSA. The CDR3 covers 14 residues. CDR3 bases: TGTGCCAGCAGAACCGACTATTCCTCGGATACGCAGTATTTT. This sequence encodes CASRTDYSSDTQYF.

This clone was observed a handful of times. V gene TRBV4-1 combines with J gene TRBJ2-1; the match to TRBD2 covers 10 bases. Per germline, CDR1 MGHRA and CDR2 YSYEKL. V shed 6 bases and J 8 bases; nucleotides not matched to a gene: 7. This CDR3 has 14 residues. The CDR3 loop reads CASRGASGRYEQFF. The CDR3 bases are TGCGCCAGCAGGGGGGCTAGCGGGAGATATGAGCAGTTCTTC.

The chain has TRBV6-6 and TRBJ1-1; tentative D call: TRBD1 (5 bases). Germline V lookup: CDR1 MNHNY, CDR2 SVGAGI (reference sequence). With 0 bases removed from V and 0 bases from J, the gap between germline ends came to 8 bases. This CDR3 spans 15 amino acids. The CDR3 here is CASSYSTVMNTEAFF. The DNA of the CDR3 is TGTGCCAGCAGTTACTCGACAGTTATGAACACTGAAGCTTTCTTT.